This entry describes one T cell receptor beta chain. Its antigen remains undetermined. No clone much larger than this one lies a single base away; base qualities are absent. The data were taken from a study of shared T cell receptors in the human thymus (dated by TCRdb to the early 2020s). The study in broad terms: The study examined how self-reactive, shared T-cell receptor alpha chains are generated in the human thymus.

V loses 1 base of germline sequence and J loses 1 base, and the interval between the two ends is 11 bases. Including cysteine and phenylalanine, the CDR3 has 15 amino acids. The CDR3 DNA has 45 bases and is translated from base 1. The germline V gene supplies CDR1 LGHNA and CDR2 YSLEER. The library relied on the immunoSEQ multiplex PCR assay. The table was pulled from immuneACCESS by TCRdb, which kept in-frame rearrangements only. Such tables lose some clones; where checked, under half of the loss comes from unresolved V genes, and the rest has no known cause. For this sample the table gives approximately 490,000 clones, of which around three quarters were detected only once. The ten biggest clones cover 0.013% of the sample. This same sample was also taken into another study, of human thymus T cells. The second study's authors report: Immunologically healthy infants undergoing open corrective cardiac surgery for congenital heart defects in Finland were used as donors. The thymus tissue came from surgical resects taken out during corrective cardiac surgery. V and J gene segment usage appeared biased in both thymic and peripheral blood repertoires. The related research reported highly overlapping thymic TCR repertoires among unrelated individuals. The study used roughly 8 infant thymus samples plus four related peripheral blood samples to characterize TCR alpha and beta repertoires. The cohort included six male and two female infants, with donor ages spanning 7 to 244 days. After being mechanically released from the tissue, thymocytes were kept at -70 degrees C in pellets of about 9-32 million cells. A QIAsymphony instrument was used to extract genomic DNA from frozen cell pellets. TCRB and TCRAD loci were amplified from a standardized quantity of quality-controlled genomic DNA using the immunoSEQ multiplex PCR assay. The V(D)J region was spanned by amplicons of a length sufficient to cover the CDR3 and to identify V and J genes. The amplicons were sequenced on an Illumina platform via the commercial immunoSEQ service. Primer bias and sequencing errors were corrected using previously described methods, and TCRAD and TCRB definitions followed the IMGT database. Repertoires were analysed with immunoSEQ Analyzer 3.0 and VDJTools, covering basic statistics, V/J segment usage, diversity estimates, rarefaction and pairwise overlap. Diversity was estimated using the Chao1, ChaoE, Efron-Thisted, Shannon and inverse Simpson indices, and was also estimated on datasets down-sampled to the size of the smallest sample. Repertoire overlap used strict matching of CDR3 nucleotide sequence, V gene and J gene, with Jaccard-based multidimensional scaling clustering. Thymus samples yielded on average roughly 790,000 unique TCRB clonotypes, compared with 80,000 to 95,000 from blood samples.

Sequencing was performed on thymocytes. The chain couples TRBV4-3 to TRBJ2-7, with a weak D call of TRBD1 (6 bases match). This clonotype was sampled from a boy younger than two with a congenital heart defect. Donor details come from another sample of the same person, matched by shared clones. The DNA reads as follows: TGCGCCAGCAGCCAAGGGGGGACACCGTCCTACGAGCAGTACTTC. It specifies CASSQGGTPSYEQYF.